The T cell receptor (beta chain) under discussion was sequenced for a study of shared clonotypes between healthy human individuals. Study-wide points: At large depth, rarefaction still showed sorted-subset sequencing to be incomplete.

This clone showed up just once. What it binds is unknown. CDR3 size: 17 residues. Germline V gene data show CDR1 as MRHNA and CDR2 as SNTAGT. Trimming cost V 8 bases and J 0 bases; bases outside gene matches: 9. The naive CD8 fraction comprised CD45RO-negative cells positively selected for CCR7 and excluded terminally differentiated effector memory CD45RA+ cells. Clones were read by immunoSEQ multiplex PCR, and TCRdb kept only the in-frame ones, dropping some. The sample shows millions of clones, approximately 95% of them seen only once. Sample: naive CD8+ T cells sorted from blood. The genes are TRBV6-4 and TRBJ2-3; 12 bases match TRBD2. The TCR comes from a man between 18 and 35 years old in good health. The CDR3 nucleotides are TGTGCCAGCTGGCTCGGACTAGCGGGGTTAAGCACAGATACGCAGTATTTT. Amino acid sequence: CASWLGLAGLSTDTQYF.